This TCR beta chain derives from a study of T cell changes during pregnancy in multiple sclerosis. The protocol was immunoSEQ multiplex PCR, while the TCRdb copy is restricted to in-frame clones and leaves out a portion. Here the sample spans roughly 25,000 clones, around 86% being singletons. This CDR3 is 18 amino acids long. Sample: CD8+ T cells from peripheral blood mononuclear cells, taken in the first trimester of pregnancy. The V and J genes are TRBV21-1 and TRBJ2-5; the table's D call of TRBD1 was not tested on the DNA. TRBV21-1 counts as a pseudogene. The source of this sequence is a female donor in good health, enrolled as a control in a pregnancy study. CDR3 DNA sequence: TGTGCCAGCACGCATGGACGGGACAGGAATTGGCGGCAAGAGACCCAGTACTTC. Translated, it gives CASTHGRDRNWRQETQYF.